This TCR beta chain emerged from a study of cytomegalovirus exposure and HLA in healthy donors. PCR primers comprised 60 Vbeta and 13 Jbeta primers. Data came from immunoSEQ multiplex PCR; TCRdb stores just in-frame clones and leaves some out. The data hold 160,000 or so clones, with about 85% observed a single time. The CDR3 loop spans 14 amino acids. Germline lookup yields CDR1 MDHEN and CDR2 SYDVKM. V lost 6 bases and J lost 3; bases outside the gene matches: 6. V is TRBV28 and J is TRBJ2-7; 9 bases are a match to TRBD1. The sequence came from a male donor in good health and CMV-seropositive. Sequenced material: PBMCs. Here the CDR3 DNA reads TGTGCCAGCAGCCCGACAGGGGGGTACTACGAGCAGTACTTC. Translated, it gives CASSPTGGYYEQYF.